The 30 T cell receptor beta chains listed next were all sequenced from one sample in a study of cytomegalovirus exposure and HLA in healthy donors. 13 Jbeta primers and 60 Vbeta primers were used for the PCR. Profiling relied on immunoSEQ multiplex PCR, and the TCRdb table lists in-frame clones only, not all of them. The table lists roughly 180,000 clones, roughly 83% of them singletons, with around 0.96% in the top ten. Sequencing was performed on PBMCs. The receptors were gathered from a man aged 25 to 45 in good health and CMV-seronegative.

This chain links TRBV15 with TRBJ1-1; tentative D call: TRBD1 (6 bases). With 8 bases removed from V and 6 bases from J, the gap between germline ends came to 19 bases. This CDR3 is 14 amino acids long. Germline V gene lookup returns CDR1 LNHNV and CDR2 YYDKDF (reference sequence). This CDR3 reads CATSVKGGYSEAFF. The CDR3 nucleotides are TGTGCCACCTCAGTCAAGGGGGGGTACTCTGAAGCTTTCTTT.

This chain uses TRBV27 with TRBJ2-7, with TRBD2 as a possible D gene (5 bases). Germline CDR1 reads MNHEY; CDR2 reads SMNVEV (reference sequence). Trimming took off 5 bases at V and 6 bases at J, with 20 bases between the two ends. This CDR3 contains 15 residues. The CDR3 bases are TGTGCCAGCAGTCCAGCCCAAGGACTTTCGGGCGAGCAGTACTTC. Residues: CASSPAQGLSGEQYF.

The chain links TRBV19 to TRBJ2-4, with D tentatively TRBD1 (5 bases). This CDR3 spans 15 amino acids. The germline V and J ends were trimmed by 4 bases and 8 bases, with 18 bases remaining between them. Germline CDR1 reads LNHDA; CDR2 reads SQIVND (reference sequence). The CDR3 DNA is TGTGCCAGTAGTACAGGGCCAATCGAAATGGACATTCAGTACTTC. Translating it yields CASSTGPIEMDIQYF.

The count of this clone is one. The chain uses TRBV7-9 and TRBJ2-7; 8 nucleotides align to TRBD1. The V segment lost 5 bases and the J segment 3 bases; nucleotides outside the gene matches: 6. The CDR3 is made up of 14 amino acids. Germline CDR1 SEHNR, CDR2 FQNEAQ (reference sequence). DNA of the CDR3: TGTGCCAGCAGCATACAGGGGGGACACTACGAGCAGTACTTC. It translates to CASSIQGGHYEQYF.

The gene calls are TRBV18 and TRBJ1-5; the match to TRBD1 covers 7 bases. The germline CDR1 and CDR2 sequences are KGHSH and LQKENI. The junction had 4 bases not matched to a gene; V was cut back by 3 bases and J by 2 bases. CDR3 size: 15 residues. The CDR3 DNA follows: TGTGCCAGCTCACCTACAGGGGTTGGCAATCAGCCCCAGCATTTT. Amino acids: CASSPTGVGNQPQHF.

The V call is TRBV7-2, the J call TRBJ2-1; TRBD2 aligns across 9 bases. This CDR3 comprises 15 residues. V shed 2 bases, J shed 3 bases, and the junction held 2 bases outside the gene matches. The germline V gene has CDR1 SGHTA and CDR2 FQGNSA. CDR3 residues: CASSLTSGHYNEQFF. The CDR3 bases are TGTGCCAGCAGCTTAACTAGCGGGCACTACAATGAGCAGTTCTTC. The full variable domain, rest sourced from reference TRBV7-2 and TRBJ2-1, is GAGVSQSPSNKVTEKGKDVELRCDPISGHTALYWYRQSLGQGLEFLIYFQGNSAPDKSGLPSDRFSAERTGGSVSTLTIQRTQQEDSAVYLCASSLTSGHYNEQFFGPGTRLTVL.

In its sample, this clone was seen once. The chain recombines TRBV2 with TRBJ1-6; D not certain. V lost 5 bases and J lost 3, with 5 bases in between. Germline CDR1 is SNHLY and CDR2 is FYNNEI. The CDR3 has 13 residues. The CDR3 coding sequence is TGTGCCAGCAGTTCCAGCTATAATTCACCCCTCCACTTT. Translated: CASSSSYNSPLHF.

The chain carries TRBV6-1 and TRBJ1-3; TRBD1 matches at 8 bases. After removal of 6 bases from V and 0 bases from J, the junction contained 4 bases not matched to a gene. The CDR3 contains 15 residues. Germline V gene sequence: CDR1 MNHNS, CDR2 SASEGT. CDR3 residues: CASRGQATSGNTIYF. CDR3 DNA sequence: TGTGCCAGCAGGGGACAGGCGACCTCTGGAAACACCATATATTTT.

The V call is TRBV9, the J call TRBJ2-3, with 8 bases aligning to TRBD1. The junction had 5 bases not matched to a gene; V was cut back by 4 bases and J by 4 bases. CDR1 SGDLS and CDR2 YYNGEE come from the germline V gene. This CDR3 contains 14 residues. The CDR3 here is CASSRQGASDTQYF. CDR3 coding DNA: TGTGCCAGCAGCCGGCAGGGGGCTTCAGATACGCAGTATTTT.

Concerning this clone itself: A junction end diverges from the germline sequence, so it may reflect a read error. The genes are TRBV23-1 and TRBJ2-2; D may be TRBD2 (5 bases). TRBV23-1 falls under the ORF class, with uncertain function. This CDR3 contains 15 residues. CDR3 sequence (DNA): TGCGCCACCACCTCAGAGGACGGGAACACCGGGGAGCTGTTTTTC. Translated: CATTSEDGNTGELFF.

The genes are TRBV10-3 and TRBJ2-1, with D tentatively TRBD1 (5 bases). This CDR3 is 15 amino acids long. Germline lookup yields CDR1 ENHRY and CDR2 SYGVKD. Between the trimmed V and J ends, which lost 1 base and 9 bases, there was a span of 16 bases. CDR3 protein: CAISEFRASASEQFF. CDR3 nucleotides: TGTGCCATCAGTGAGTTCAGGGCATCAGCGAGTGAGCAGTTCTTC.

The genes are TRBV7-2 and TRBJ2-3; possibly TRBD1 for D (5 bases). The CDR3 runs 14 residues. Per the germline V gene, CDR1 is SGHTA and CDR2 is FQGNSA. Trimming cost V 5 bases and J 5 bases, with 14 bases left between them. The CDR3 DNA reads TGTGCCAGCAGCCCCACCAGGGTTCAAGATACGCAGTATTTT. As protein: CASSPTRVQDTQYF.

The chain employs TRBV25-1 and TRBJ2-2; 9 bases line up with TRBD2. In germline, CDR1 is MGHDK, CDR2 SYGVNS. J gave up 7 bases and V 1 base, and 4 bases lay outside the gene matches. The CDR3 has 15 residues. The CDR3 nucleotides are TGTGCCAGCAGTGAATCCTCACTAGCGGGCGGGGAGCTGTTTTTT. Translated, it gives CASSESSLAGGELFF.

This chain links TRBV28 with TRBJ2-7; 7 bases are a match to TRBD1. CDR3 length equals 14 residues. Germline CDR1 reads MDHEN; CDR2 reads SYDVKM. The junction had 5 bases not matched to a gene; V was cut back by 6 bases and J by 0 bases. In nucleotides, the CDR3 is TGTGCCAGCAGCTGGGACAGCCTCTCCTACGAGCAGTACTTC. Its translation is CASSWDSLSYEQYF.

V and J are TRBV5-4 and TRBJ2-5; 13 nucleotides line up with TRBD2. This CDR3 region has 16 residues. Per germline, CDR1 SGHNT and CDR2 YYREEE (reference sequence). The V gene end was trimmed by 3 bases and the J gene end by 7 bases; junction bases not matched to a gene: 9. The CDR3 spells CASSSTGTSGIWTQYF. The CDR3 DNA reads TGTGCCAGCAGCTCAACCGGGACTAGCGGGATTTGGACCCAGTACTTC.

As DNA, the CDR3 is TGTGCCAGCAGTTACTCGGCAGGGGGGAACACTGAAGCTTTCTTT. Residues: CASSYSAGGNTEAFF. This chain uses TRBV6-6 with TRBJ1-1; 7 bases are a match to TRBD1. This CDR3 region has 15 residues. J gave up 1 base and V 0 bases, and 2 bases lay outside the gene matches. CDR1 and CDR2 from the germline V gene are MNHNY and SVGAGI (reference sequence).

The chain is built from TRBV4-2 and TRBJ2-3; 11 bases are a match to TRBD2. The J segment lost 1 base and the V segment lost 4 bases, leaving 4 bases of the junction unmatched. Germline CDR1 reads LGHNA; CDR2 reads YNFKEQ. The CDR3 sequence is 16 residues long. As DNA, the CDR3 is TGTGCCAGCAGCCGGGATAGCGGGAGGGGCACAGATACGCAGTATTTT. As protein: CASSRDSGRGTDTQYF.

The J gene is TRBJ2-3, the V gene TRBV12-5; TRBD2 matches 7 bases. The CDR3 is made up of 16 amino acids. Trimming at V came to 4 bases and at J to 4 bases, leaving 11 bases not matched to a gene. In germline, CDR1 is LGHNT, CDR2 FRNRAP. For the CDR3, the DNA is TGTGCTAGTGGTTCGGAACGCAGGGAGGGTCCAGATACGCAGTATTTT. Protein product: CASGSERREGPDTQYF.

Concerning this clone: Other DNA sequences of this sample code for an identical CDR3. The CDR3, as DNA: TGTGCCAGCAGTGAATGGAAGGTCCTCCCGGGGAACACTGAAGCTTTCTTT. It encodes CASSEWKVLPGNTEAFF. This chain connects TRBV25-1 to TRBJ1-1; D gene ambiguous. The CDR3 contains 17 residues. Trimming took 1 base from V and 1 from J, leaving 16 bases between them. The germline gives CDR1 MGHDK, CDR2 SYGVNS.

The chain joins TRBV19 to TRBJ2-1; the match to TRBD1 covers 8 bases. Germline CDR1 reads LNHDA; CDR2 reads SQIVND (reference sequence). The CDR3 spans 14 residues. V gave up 4 bases and J gave up 7 bases; unmatched junction bases: 6. The CDR3, as DNA: TGTGCCAGTAGTACGCTGGACAGGGTTAATGAGCAGTTCTTC. Translated, it gives CASSTLDRVNEQFF.

The rearrangement uses TRBV5-1 and TRBJ2-3, with D perhaps TRBD2 (6 bases). The germline gives CDR1 SGHRS, CDR2 YFSETQ. Deletions cut 4 bases from V and 2 bases from J, with 14 bases between. The length of the CDR3 is 15 residues. The CDR3 loop reads CASSPGLLNTDTQYF. CDR3 sequence (DNA): TGCGCCAGCAGCCCCGGACTACTCAACACAGATACGCAGTATTTT.

The chain combines TRBV14 with TRBJ2-2; TRBD1 agrees at 8 bases. Unmatched junction bases numbered 7, after V lost 4 bases and J lost 6 bases. CDR3 length equals 15 residues. Germline V gene lookup returns CDR1 SGHDN and CDR2 FVKESK. The CDR3 region has the DNA TGTGCCAGCAGCCGTGAGGGGACAGGCCCCGGGGAGCTGTTTTTT. This gives the protein CASSREGTGPGELFF.

A single count supports this clone. Mismatch with germline at one junction end may stem from a read error. This chain connects TRBV6-6 to TRBJ1-6; D may be TRBD1 (5 bases). This CDR3 has 16 residues. CDR1 is MNHNY and CDR2 is SVGAGI in the germline V gene (reference sequence). CDR3 coding DNA: TGTGCCAGCAGTTACAAGACAGCGACCTATAATTCACCCCCCCACTTT. Amino acids: CASSYKTATYNSPPHF.

V and J are TRBV19 and TRBJ2-1; D may be TRBD2 (5 bases). CDR1 LNHDA and CDR2 SQIVND come from the germline V gene (reference sequence). This CDR3 spans 14 amino acids. V shed 7 bases and J shed 9 bases, with 19 bases lying between them. Here the CDR3 reads CASINGGAKGEQFF. The CDR3 coding sequence is TGTGCCAGTATAAACGGAGGCGCTAAGGGTGAGCAGTTCTTC. Combining the CDR3 with reference TRBV19 and TRBJ2-1 gives the whole variable domain DGGITQSPKYLFRKEGQNVTLSCEQNLNHDAMYWYRQDPGQGLRLIYYSQIVNDFQKGDIAEGYSVSREKKESFPLTVTSAQKNPTAFYLCASINGGAKGEQFFGPGTRLTVL.

This chain links TRBV7-2 with TRBJ1-2; possibly TRBD1 for D (5 bases). CDR1 and CDR2 (germline): SGHTA, FQGNSA. Trimming removed 4 bases at V and 0 bases at J, with 15 bases between. The CDR3 is 16 amino acids. CDR3 in amino acids: CASSSREGTPNYGYTF. The CDR3 DNA reads as TGTGCCAGCAGCTCCAGGGAGGGGACCCCTAACTATGGCTACACCTTC.

The chain uses TRBV2 and TRBJ1-2; D is ambiguous. The CDR3 spans 12 residues. Trimming removed 6 bases at V and 4 bases at J, with 9 bases between. Germline CDR1 is SNHLY and CDR2 is FYNNEI. The DNA for the CDR3 is TGTGCCAGCAGCCGGGATCGCTATGGCTACACCTTC. Protein product: CASSRDRYGYTF.

The CDR3 bases are TGTGCCAGCAGCTCTCAATTGTGGGCAGGGAATGAGCAGTTCTTC. It yields the protein CASSSQLWAGNEQFF. This chain links TRBV7-9 with TRBJ2-1; D is perhaps TRBD1 (5 bases). Germline V gene data show CDR1 as SEHNR and CDR2 as FQNEAQ (reference sequence). V gave up 4 bases and J gave up 7 bases, with 17 bases separating them. The CDR3 extends over 15 amino acids.

The J gene is TRBJ1-2, the V gene TRBV12-5; D might be TRBD1 (5 bases). Germline lookup yields CDR1 LGHNT and CDR2 FRNRAP. This CDR3 is built from 16 residues. V was trimmed by 5 bases and J by 2 bases, leaving 18 bases between them. The CDR3 DNA is TGTGCTAGTGGTCTACCACAGACAGTCCCAAACTATGGCTACACCTTC. Amino acid sequence: CASGLPQTVPNYGYTF.

This clone was found once. The chain recombines TRBV11-2 with TRBJ2-7, with 12 positions matching TRBD2. CDR3 length equals 15 residues. V shed 3 bases and J 7 bases; nucleotides not matched to a gene: 7. The germline CDR1 and CDR2 sequences are SGHAT and FQNNGV. Here the CDR3 reads CASSFPSGGASEQYF. As DNA, the CDR3 is TGTGCCAGCAGCTTTCCTAGCGGGGGGGCTTCTGAGCAGTACTTC.

This clone appeared a single time. The CDR3 loop is CAWSPDRGPPYEQYF. Here the CDR3 DNA reads TGTGCCTGGAGTCCCGACAGGGGACCCCCCTACGAGCAGTACTTC. The V call is TRBV30, the J call TRBJ2-7; 8 bases agree with TRBD1. This CDR3 region has 15 residues. The V gene end was trimmed by 2 bases and the J gene end by 2 bases; junction bases not matched to a gene: 8. Looked up from germline, CDR1 is GTSNPN and CDR2 is SVGIG (reference sequence).